Shown below are 3 T cell receptor beta chains from a single sample sequenced in a study of identical twins. TCRdb re-called the 5' RACE reads with MiXCR, one entry per CDR3 protein. Of more than 400,000 distinct CDR3 sequences listed, approximately 14% were seen once; the top ten hold less than 0.5%. These data also formed part of another study, on yellow fever vaccine responses in identical twins.

The specimen was CD4+ T cells sorted from blood. Source of these receptors: a woman under 30 in good health.

The chain recombines TRBV15 with TRBJ2-1; D might be TRBD1 or TRBD2, each matching 5 bases. This CDR3 has 15 amino acids. Between the trimmed V and J ends, which lost 3 bases and 7 bases, there was a span of 16 bases. Per the germline V gene, CDR1 is LNHNV and CDR2 is YYDKDF (reference sequence). In DNA form, the CDR3 reads TGTGCCACCAGCAGCCGGGACGCCTTCGGGAATGAGCAGTTCTTC. As protein: CATSSRDAFGNEQFF.

This clonotype has just a few counts. The chain uses TRBV28 and TRBJ1-5, with D possibly TRBD1 on 5 matching bases. V was trimmed by 5 bases and J by 8 bases, leaving 16 bases between them. CDR1 and CDR2 (germline): MDHEN, SYDVKM. The CDR3 contains 14 residues. CDR3 loop: CASSLPGRGEPQHF. CDR3 sequence (DNA): TGTGCCAGCAGTCTCCCGGGGCGGGGGGAGCCCCAGCATTTT.

There are a few counts of this clonotype. The rearrangement joins TRBV11-2 to TRBJ2-7, with D possibly TRBD1 on 5 matching bases. The CDR3 runs 16 residues. Trimming stripped 5 bases from V and 3 bases from J, with 20 bases between. CDR1 and CDR2 from the germline V gene are SGHAT and FQNNGV. DNA for the CDR3: TGTGCCAGCAGCCCTTTTCGCACGACAGTGGACTACGAGCAGTACTTC. Translating gives CASSPFRTTVDYEQYF. The full variable domain, with the rest looked up from reference TRBV11-2 and TRBJ2-7, is EAGVAQSPRYKIIEKRQSVAFWCNPISGHATLYWYQQILGQGPKLLIQFQNNGVVDDSQLPKDRFSAERLKGVDSTLKIQPAKLEDSAVYLCASSPFRTTVDYEQYFGPGTRLTVT.